The entry below describes one T cell receptor (beta chain). The antigen is undetermined. This specimen belongs to a study of graft-versus-host responses after intestinal transplantation. Whole-study context: All recipients got anti-thymocyte globulin induction, then tacrolimus and steroids for approximately 3 years.

General study results and limits: Present in recipient marrow, GvH clones included some that appeared first in ileum or blood.

The table came from immunoSEQ multiplex PCR; TCRdb's copy has only in-frame clones and leaves some out. This table has 50,000 or so clones, just under 95% appearing once. The CDR3 contains 16 residues. Germline V gene lookup returns CDR1 SNHLY and CDR2 FYNNEI. V lost 3 bases and J 3 bases, leaving 12 bases between the germline ends. V is TRBV2 and J is TRBJ2-6, with D perhaps matching TRBD2 (5 bases). The sample was PBMCs, taken more than 750 days after a first intestinal transplant, on the day of a second. The TCR originated in a human patient who received an intestinal transplant, so some T cells may come from the graft donor. CDR3 sequence: CASSDSRGYGANVLTF. In nucleotides, the CDR3 is TGTGCCAGCAGTGATTCCCGAGGGTATGGGGCCAACGTCCTGACTTTC.